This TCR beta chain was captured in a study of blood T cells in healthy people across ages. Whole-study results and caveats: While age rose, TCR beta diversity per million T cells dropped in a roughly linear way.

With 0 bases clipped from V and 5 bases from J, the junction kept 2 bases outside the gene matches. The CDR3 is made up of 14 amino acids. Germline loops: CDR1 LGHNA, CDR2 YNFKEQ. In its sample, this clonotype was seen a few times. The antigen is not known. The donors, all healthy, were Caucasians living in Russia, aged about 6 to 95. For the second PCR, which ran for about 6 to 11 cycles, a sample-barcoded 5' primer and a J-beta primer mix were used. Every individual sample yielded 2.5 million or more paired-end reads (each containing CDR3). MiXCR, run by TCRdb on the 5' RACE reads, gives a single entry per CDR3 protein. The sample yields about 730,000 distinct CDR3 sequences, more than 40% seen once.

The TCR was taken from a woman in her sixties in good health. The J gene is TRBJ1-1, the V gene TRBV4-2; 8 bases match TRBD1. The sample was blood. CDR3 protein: CASSQDRGPTEAFF. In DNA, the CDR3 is TGTGCCAGCAGCCAAGACAGGGGGCCTACTGAAGCTTTCTTT.